The clone carrying this TCR beta chain was counted ten times or more. The antigen is unknown. The authors drew roughly 6 milliliters of peripheral blood at each of two time points. Genomic DNA served as the source from which two-round multiplex PCR generated TCR beta CDR3 amplicons. With primers specific to each TRBV and TRBJ gene, the first-round PCR was performed. A single record per CDR3 protein comes from TCRdb applying MiXCR to the multiplex PCR reads. The repertoire holds some 27,000 distinct CDR3 sequences, with about 41% as singletons. Deletions cut 2 bases from V and 4 bases from J, with 6 bases between. The CDR3 runs 11 residues. Germline values: CDR1 DFQATT, CDR2 SNEGSKA (reference sequence). The data are from a study of prognosis after radiotherapy for stage I lung cancer. Study summary: The study deemed all of its non-small cell lung cancer patients medically inoperable. There were no patients who received concurrent therapy with stereotactic body radiotherapy.

Study-wide results and caveats: Post-therapy Shannon entropy was lower in patients developing distant metastases following stereotactic body radiation therapy.

The receptor was isolated from a donor aged 50 or older with non-small cell lung cancer. V and J are TRBV20-1 and TRBJ2-7; D uncertain. The sample consisted of PBMCs, taken before or after stereotactic body radiation therapy (not recorded which). CDR3 DNA sequence: TGCAGTGCTAGATGGGAATACGAGCAGTACTTC. Amino acid sequence: CSARWEYEQYF.